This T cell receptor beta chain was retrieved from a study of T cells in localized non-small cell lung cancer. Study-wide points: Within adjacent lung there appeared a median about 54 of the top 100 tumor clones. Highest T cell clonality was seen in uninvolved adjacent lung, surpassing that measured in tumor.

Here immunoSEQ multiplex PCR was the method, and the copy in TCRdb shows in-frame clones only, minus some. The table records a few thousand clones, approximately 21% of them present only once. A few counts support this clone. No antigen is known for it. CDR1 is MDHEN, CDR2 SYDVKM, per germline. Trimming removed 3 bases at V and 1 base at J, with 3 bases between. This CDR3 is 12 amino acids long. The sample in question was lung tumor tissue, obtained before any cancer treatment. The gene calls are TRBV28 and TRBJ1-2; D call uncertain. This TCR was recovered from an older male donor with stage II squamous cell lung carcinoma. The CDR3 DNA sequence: TGTGCCAGCAGTTTGAGTAACTATGGCTACACCTTC. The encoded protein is CASSLSNYGYTF.